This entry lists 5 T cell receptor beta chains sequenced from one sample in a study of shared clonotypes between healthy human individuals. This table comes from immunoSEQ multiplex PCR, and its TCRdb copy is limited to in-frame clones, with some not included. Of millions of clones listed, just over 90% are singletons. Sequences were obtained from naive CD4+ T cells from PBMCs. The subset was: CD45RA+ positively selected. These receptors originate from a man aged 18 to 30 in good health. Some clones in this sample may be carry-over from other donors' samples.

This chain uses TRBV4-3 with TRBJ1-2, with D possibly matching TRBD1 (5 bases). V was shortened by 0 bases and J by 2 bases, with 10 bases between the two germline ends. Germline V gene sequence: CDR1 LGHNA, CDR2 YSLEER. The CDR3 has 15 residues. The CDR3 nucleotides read TGCGCCAGCAGCCAAGATCGCGGGGGGAACTATGGCTACACCTTC. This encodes CASSQDRGGNYGYTF.

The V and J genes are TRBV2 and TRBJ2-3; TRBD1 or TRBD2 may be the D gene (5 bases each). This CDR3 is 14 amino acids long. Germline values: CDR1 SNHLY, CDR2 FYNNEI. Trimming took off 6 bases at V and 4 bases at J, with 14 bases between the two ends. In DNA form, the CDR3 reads TGTGCCAGCAGCCCGGGGCAGGGACCAGATACGCAGTATTTT. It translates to CASSPGQGPDTQYF.

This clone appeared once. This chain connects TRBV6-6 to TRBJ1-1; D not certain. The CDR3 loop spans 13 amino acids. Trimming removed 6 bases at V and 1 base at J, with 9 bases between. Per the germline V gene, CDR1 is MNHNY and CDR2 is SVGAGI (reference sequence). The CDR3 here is CASSPPENTEAFF. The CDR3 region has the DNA TGTGCCAGCAGCCCTCCGGAGAACACTGAAGCTTTCTTT.

For the CDR3, the DNA is TGTGCCAGTAGTATAGAACCGGGACGGATGGCTTACGGGGAGACCCAGTACTTC. It yields the protein CASSIEPGRMAYGETQYF. The chain employs TRBV19 and TRBJ2-5, with D perhaps given as TRBD1 or TRBD2 (5 bases each). The V end lost 0 bases, the J end lost 5 bases, and 22 bases lay between the germline ends. This CDR3 has 18 residues. Germline values: CDR1 LNHDA, CDR2 SQIVND (reference sequence).

The CDR3 protein is CASSERWTSEGSEQYF. The CDR3 nucleotides read TGTGCCAGCAGTGAGCGATGGACTAGCGAAGGAAGCGAGCAGTACTTC. The chain is built from TRBV6-1 and TRBJ2-7, with 9 bases lining up with TRBD2. The CDR3 loop spans 16 amino acids. In germline, CDR1 is MNHNS, CDR2 SASEGT. The ends lost 3 bases at V and 6 bases at J; junction bases unmatched: 12.